The entry that follows covers one TCR beta chain sequence. It lacks a known antigen. Per-base qualities were not stored, and no clone one base away is much larger. The sample belongs to a study of T cell responses to AZD1222 COVID-19 vaccine (dated by TCRdb to about 2021). Regarding the research as a whole: AZD1222 recipients whose second dose came at about 4 weeks and those whose second dose came at about 12 weeks were combined into one group, since spike-specific TCR depth and breadth did not differ between the two schedules. Trial participants were enrolled by age into subgroups of 18-55, 56-69 and 70-plus years, and about 150, 27 and 61 TCR-sequenced participants, respectively, were included in these subgroups. TCR sequencing was performed for roughly 240 trial participants, of whom about 200 were given two doses of AZD1222 and around 26 were given two doses of MenACWY control vaccine.

In light of the paper, this sample's time point label describes: baseline before first vaccination. Vaccinee samples came from UK trials COV001 and COV002, including a single-blind randomized controlled phase 2/3 trial of AZD1222 (ChAdOx1 nCoV-19) in healthy adults. For TCRbeta chain sequencing, PBMC samples were collected from trial participants at day 0 and at day 28 after the second dose. Results and caveats for the whole study, not just this receptor: After two AZD1222 doses, both the breadth and the depth of spike-specific TCRs were significantly higher than at day 0 and than in MenACWY recipients. Nearly half of unique spike-specific TCRs reportedly recognized epitopes outside regions mutated in the B.1.351 and B.1.1.7 variants. In the small 56-69-year group, the increase in depth fell short of significance, most likely because of low power. Because no day 14 peak-response samples were available, repertoires were characterized only after the peak T cell response. The whole spike protein was spanned by vaccine-associated CD4 TCRs, and dominant responses were seen in regions 160-218 and 743-854. Conclusions about previously exposed vaccinees are limited, since just a handful of AZD1222 recipients were seropositive for SARS-CoV-2 at baseline. Participants were mostly white British, with more females than males. The authors suggested clonal diversity may have been underestimated.

CDR1 and CDR2, looked up from the germline V gene (reference sequence), are GTSNPN and SVGIG. V trim: 0 bases; J trim: 6 bases; unmatched bases: 6. Reading from cysteine to phenylalanine, the CDR3 counts 15 amino acids. The entry retains the CDR3 DNA only, 45 bases that are in frame from base 1. The CDR3 regions of human TCRbeta chains were subjected to immunosequencing. In the authors' own workflow: Repertoire TCRs were checked for matches against a reference library of SARS-CoV-2-specific TCRs that had been generated using the MIRA antigen-specificity platform. Breadth was defined as the fraction of unique TCRs that were SARS-CoV-2-associated, and depth was defined as the fraction of total T cells that were SARS-CoV-2-associated. Using the MIRA data, each spike-specific TCR was assigned both to the spike region to which the TCR was reactive and to a CD4 or CD8 class. Log10-transformed breadth and depth values were compared by one-way ANOVA with Sidak's multiple comparisons tests. As stored in TCRdb, this immuneACCESS dataset retains in-frame rearrangements with V and J assigned. A fraction of the clones does not appear; measured against another copy, unresolved V genes explain less than half of the discrepancy, and the remainder lacks a known reason. V, J and clone size are those of that table, while D and trimming were read from the DNA. The sample data list 95,000 to 150,000 clones, and roughly 93% of these were observed just once. Clones ranked in the top ten supply 1.7% of the sample.

This clonotype was sampled from an adult in good health. Sequenced material: peripheral blood, taken on day 0 of AZD1222 vaccination. This receptor chain uses TRBV30 and TRBJ2-4, with 9 bases matching TRBD2. The bases read TGTGCCTGGAGTGTCGCGGGAGGGCCCGGAAACATTCAGTACTTC. This translates into CAWSVAGGPGNIQYF.